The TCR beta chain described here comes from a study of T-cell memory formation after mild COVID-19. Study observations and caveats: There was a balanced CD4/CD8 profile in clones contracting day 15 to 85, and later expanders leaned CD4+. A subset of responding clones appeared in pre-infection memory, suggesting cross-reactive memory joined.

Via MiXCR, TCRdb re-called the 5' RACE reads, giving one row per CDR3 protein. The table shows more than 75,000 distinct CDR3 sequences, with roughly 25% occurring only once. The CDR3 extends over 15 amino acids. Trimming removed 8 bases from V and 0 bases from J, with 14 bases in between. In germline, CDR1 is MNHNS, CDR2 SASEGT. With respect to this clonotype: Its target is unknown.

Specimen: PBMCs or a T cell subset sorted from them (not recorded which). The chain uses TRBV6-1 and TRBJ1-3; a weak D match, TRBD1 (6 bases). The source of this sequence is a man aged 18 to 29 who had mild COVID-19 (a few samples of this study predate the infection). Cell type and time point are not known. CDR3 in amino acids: CASGTYLSSGNTIYF. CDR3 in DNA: TGTGCCAGCGGGACATATCTCAGCTCTGGAAACACCATATATTTT.